The 29 T cell receptor beta chains in this list originate from one sample, sequenced in a study of OX40 agonist ivuxolimab in advanced cancers. The repertoire was sequenced with immunoSEQ multiplex PCR; TCRdb's copy has only in-frame clones and lacks some. The sample yields approximately 81,000 clones, 88% seen once. Specimen: CD4+ or CD8+ T cells sorted from blood, collected in a trial of the OX40 agonist ivuxolimab. The receptors here all came from an adult with an advanced solid tumor such as melanoma, head and neck, liver or kidney cancer.

The chain is built from TRBV14 and TRBJ1-6; TRBD1 agrees at 7 bases. Germline V gene data show CDR1 as SGHDN and CDR2 as FVKESK. Unmatched junction bases numbered 9, after V lost 3 bases and J lost 7 bases. CDR3 length equals 16 residues. The CDR3 DNA follows: TGTGCCAGCAGCCATCTAAGATGGGACAGAAATTCACCCCTCCACTTT. Translating it yields CASSHLRWDRNSPLHF.

Here the CDR3 reads CASSQAVLGGNTIYF. In nucleotides, the CDR3 is TGCGCCAGCAGCCAAGCGGTATTGGGTGGAAACACCATATATTTT. The rearrangement links TRBV4-3 to TRBJ1-3; D is undetermined. The V gene lost 1 base and the J gene lost 3 bases, with 10 bases spanning the gap. This CDR3 spans 15 amino acids. The germline gives CDR1 LGHNA, CDR2 YSLEER.

As concerns this clone: This CDR3 is missing its conserved last phenylalanine or tryptophan, likely due to a read error. J is TRBJ1-6 and V is TRBV5-6; weak D call: TRBD1 (5 bases). The V gene lost 4 bases and the J gene lost 7 bases, with 15 bases spanning the gap. The CDR3 has 15 residues. In germline, CDR1 is SGHDT, CDR2 YYEEEE. The CDR3 nucleotides are TGTGCCAGCAGCACCCCAGGGTCGCGAAATTCACCCCTCCACCTT. Protein product: CASSTPGSRNSPLHL.

This clone was detected only once. The CDR3 sequence: CASSISTGGPYGYTF. The CDR3 nucleotides read TGTGCCAGCAGCATATCTACAGGGGGTCCCTATGGCTACACCTTC. This chain uses TRBV6-5 with TRBJ1-2; 8 bases are a match to TRBD1. V was clipped by 6 bases and J by 4 bases; unmatched bases: 10. The CDR3 loop spans 15 amino acids. CDR1 is MNHEY and CDR2 is SVGAGI in the germline V gene.

J is TRBJ2-2 and V is TRBV6-1, with a weak D call TRBD1 (5 bases). This CDR3 comprises 15 residues. Deletions cut 7 bases from V and 2 bases from J, with 14 bases between. The germline V gene encodes CDR1 MNHNS and CDR2 SASEGT. The chain's CDR3 is CASTRQTQNTGELFF. CDR3 in DNA: TGTGCCAGCACTCGACAGACCCAAAACACCGGGGAGCTGTTTTTT.

The chain joins TRBV5-1 to TRBJ1-1; a possible D gene is TRBD1 (5 bases). The CDR3 runs 15 residues. The V gene lost 7 bases and the J gene lost 1 base, with 17 bases spanning the gap. Germline-derived CDR1 and CDR2 are SGHRS and YFSETQ. The CDR3 region has the DNA TGCGCCAGCGTCCGGGACCCCTCAGGGAACACTGAAGCTTTCTTT. Its protein is CASVRDPSGNTEAFF.

The chain recombines TRBV7-9 with TRBJ1-2; possibly TRBD1 for D (5 bases). V was cut by 4 bases and J by 4 bases, with 10 bases left in between. The CDR3 is 13 amino acids. Germline V gene data show CDR1 as SEHNR and CDR2 as FQNEAQ (reference sequence). The DNA for the CDR3 is TGTGCCAGCAGCTCAGGGTCACTCTATGGCTACACCTTC. Translating gives CASSSGSLYGYTF.

This clone was detected once. V is TRBV7-3 and J is TRBJ2-1; D possibly uses TRBD1 or TRBD2 (5 bases each). CDR3 length: 14 amino acids. The germline V gene encodes CDR1 SGHTA and CDR2 FQGTGA. V was clipped by 1 base and J by 16 bases, with 20 bases between them. The CDR3 here is CASSLNPSTGTYFF. CDR3 nucleotide sequence: TGTGCCAGCAGCTTAAATCCCTCAACCGGGACCTACTTCTTC. The full variable domain, rest sourced from reference TRBV7-3 and TRBJ2-1, is GAGVSQTPSNKVTEKGKYVELRCDPISGHTALYWYRQSLGQGPEFLIYFQGTGAADDSGLPNDRFFAVRPEGSVSTLKIQRTERGDSAVYLCASSLNPSTGTYFFGPGTRLTVL.

The chain employs TRBV5-6 and TRBJ2-1; TRBD1 is a possible D gene (5 bases). With 4 bases removed from V and 0 bases from J, the gap between germline ends came to 11 bases. From germline, CDR1 is SGHDT and CDR2 YYEEEE. The CDR3 loop spans 15 amino acids. The CDR3 nucleotides are TGTGCCAGCAGCCTGACAGTACTCTCCTACAATGAGCAGTTCTTC. The encoded protein is CASSLTVLSYNEQFF.

This clone was picked up one time. The chain uses TRBV18 and TRBJ2-1, with D perhaps TRBD1 or TRBD2 (6 bases each). This CDR3 contains 15 residues. CDR1 is KGHSH and CDR2 is LQKENI in the germline V gene. V lost 2 bases and J lost 1, with 9 bases in between. As DNA, the CDR3 is TGTGCCAGCTCACCAGGGGGGCCTTCCTACAATGAGCAGTTCTTC. It translates to CASSPGGPSYNEQFF. Looking up the rest from reference TRBV18 and TRBJ2-1 gives the full variable domain: NAGVMQNPRHLVRRRGQEARLRCSPMKGHSHVYWYRQLPEEGLKFMVYLQKENIIDESGMPKERFSAEFPKEGPSILRIQQVVRGDSAAYFCASSPGGPSYNEQFFGPGTRLTVL.

The J gene is TRBJ1-1, the V gene TRBV6-1, with D possibly being TRBD1 (5 bases). Per germline, CDR1 MNHNS and CDR2 SASEGT. V lost 2 bases to trimming and J lost 4 bases, with 8 bases between them. The CDR3 extends over 13 amino acids. The CDR3 DNA reads as TGTGCCAGCAGTGAACAGGGAGTCACTGAAGCTTTCTTT. As protein: CASSEQGVTEAFF.

The genes are TRBV2 and TRBJ2-1; D assignment may be TRBD1 or TRBD2 (6 bases each). V was pared by 4 bases and J by 1 base, with 11 bases between. The CDR3 runs to 15 residues. Germline lookup yields CDR1 SNHLY and CDR2 FYNNEI. This CDR3 reads CASSVGGLSYNEQFF. CDR3 sequence (DNA): TGTGCCAGCAGTGTGGGGGGCCTTTCCTACAATGAGCAGTTCTTC.

The gene calls are TRBV7-2 and TRBJ2-5; 7 nucleotides align to TRBD1. Germline CDR1 is SGHTA and CDR2 is FQGNSA. V shed 5 bases and J 2 bases; nucleotides not matched to a gene: 5. This CDR3 spans 14 amino acids. The CDR3 DNA reads TGTGCCAGCAGCCCTCAACAGGGGCAAGAGACCCAGTACTTC. Its protein is CASSPQQGQETQYF.

The V call is TRBV5-1, the J call TRBJ1-2, with 8 bases aligning to TRBD1. Germline values: CDR1 SGHRS, CDR2 YFSETQ. V shed 0 bases and J 5 bases; nucleotides not matched to a gene: 3. The CDR3 has 14 amino acids. The CDR3 DNA follows: TGCGCCAGCAGCTTGGGGGGGACAGGATATGGCTACACCTTC. It is translated as CASSLGGTGYGYTF.

CDR3 coding DNA: TGCGCCAGCAGCCAGGGGTCCCTTTACGAGCAGTACTTC. It is translated as CASSQGSLYEQYF. The rearrangement uses TRBV4-3 and TRBJ2-7; D unclear. In germline, CDR1 is LGHNA, CDR2 YSLEER. CDR3 length: 13 residues. V was pared by 3 bases and J by 4 bases, with 10 bases between.

This clone was recorded once. The chain recombines TRBV21-1 with TRBJ1-2; TRBD1, as called in the table, went unchecked against the DNA. TRBV21-1 is assigned pseudogene status. The CDR3 is 17 amino acids. CDR3 amino acids: CASSKMGHSEDSDGYTF. The CDR3 region has the DNA TGTGCCAGCAGCAAAATGGGCCATAGTGAAGATTCGGATGGCTACACCTTC.

This chain links TRBV9 with TRBJ2-3; the D gene is possibly TRBD2 (7 bases). Germline lookup yields CDR1 SGDLS and CDR2 YYNGEE. The CDR3 extends over 14 amino acids. V was cut by 2 bases and J by 2 bases, with 9 bases left in between. The CDR3 coding sequence is TGTGCCAGCAGCGTCGGGGGGCCCACAGATACGCAGTATTTT. Translated, it gives CASSVGGPTDTQYF. Full variable domain (missing parts from reference TRBV9 and TRBJ2-3): DSGVTQTPKHLITATGQRVTLRCSPRSGDLSVYWYQQSLDQGLQFLIQYYNGEERAKGNILERFSAQQFPDLHSELNLSSLELGDSALYFCASSVGGPTDTQYFGPGTRLTVL.

The chain uses TRBV7-9 and TRBJ1-1, with unresolved D. The CDR3 is 15 residues long. Trimming left V 5 bases short and J 1 base short, with 14 bases between. Germline CDR1 reads SEHNR; CDR2 reads FQNEAQ (reference sequence). Here the CDR3 DNA reads TGTGCCAGCAGCCCCAAGGGCCCACGGAACACTGAAGCTTTCTTT. Translation gives CASSPKGPRNTEAFF.

The chain employs TRBV5-1 and TRBJ2-5; no definite D call. The V end lost 4 bases, the J end lost 1 base, and 14 bases lay between the germline ends. This CDR3 region has 15 residues. Looked up from germline, CDR1 is SGHRS and CDR2 is YFSETQ. DNA of the CDR3: TGCGCCAGCAGCGTATCTAGTACGGTCCAAGAGACCCAGTACTTC. Its protein is CASSVSSTVQETQYF.

This rearrangement joins TRBV11-3 to TRBJ1-1; D is unresolved. V lost 3 bases to trimming and J lost 7 bases, with 9 bases between them. Per germline, CDR1 SGHNT and CDR2 YENEEA. CDR3 length: 12 amino acids. The CDR3 nucleotides read TGTGCCAGCAGCTTTAGGAAAGGTGAAGCTTTCTTT. Translation: CASSFRKGEAFF.

J is TRBJ1-3 and V is TRBV18; TRBD1 might be the D (5 bases). The CDR3 extends over 15 amino acids. In germline, CDR1 is KGHSH, CDR2 LQKENI. V dropped 3 bases and J dropped 4 bases, with 13 bases sitting between them. The CDR3 region has the DNA TGTGCCAGCTCACCTGGGACGGCGGAGGGAAACACCATATATTTT. Residues: CASSPGTAEGNTIYF.

V gene TRBV5-1 combines with J gene TRBJ2-7; a weak D match, TRBD1 (5 bases). V lost 0 bases and J 4 bases, leaving 8 bases between the germline ends. Germline assignment: CDR1 SGHRS and CDR2 YFSETQ. The length of the CDR3 is 13 residues. The CDR3 reads CASSLGPGYEQYF. DNA of the CDR3: TGCGCCAGCAGCTTGGGTCCAGGGTACGAGCAGTACTTC.

The chain links TRBV19 to TRBJ2-5; no definite D call. The germline V and J ends were trimmed by 5 bases and 5 bases, with 18 bases remaining between them. There are 15 residues in the CDR3. Germline-derived CDR1 and CDR2 are LNHDA and SQIVND (reference sequence). The CDR3 sequence: CASSARVYTAETQYF. DNA for the CDR3: TGTGCCAGTAGTGCCAGAGTTTATACCGCGGAGACCCAGTACTTC. The full variable domain, its missing parts supplied by reference TRBV19 and TRBJ2-5, is DGGITQSPKYLFRKEGQNVTLSCEQNLNHDAMYWYRQDPGQGLRLIYYSQIVNDFQKGDIAEGYSVSREKKESFPLTVTSAQKNPTAFYLCASSARVYTAETQYFGPGTRLLVL.

The V gene is TRBV7-2, the J gene TRBJ2-7; D not resolved. The CDR3 runs 13 residues. V lost 1 base and J lost 9, with 13 bases in between. Germline V gene sequence: CDR1 SGHTA, CDR2 FQGNSA. CDR3 loop: CASSLEAPTGQYF. The DNA for the CDR3 is TGTGCCAGCAGCTTAGAGGCCCCCACGGGGCAGTACTTC.

The CDR3 region has the DNA TGTGCCAGCAGCCCCGGGTCCGACGGCACCATATATTTT. Its protein is CASSPGSDGTIYF. J is TRBJ1-3 and V is TRBV5-5; unclear D gene. Per the germline V gene, CDR1 is SGHKS and CDR2 is YYEKEE (reference sequence). The length of the CDR3 is 13 residues. The V and J ends lost 4 bases and 9 bases respectively, with 14 bases between them.

The gene calls are TRBV28 and TRBJ1-4; tentative D call: TRBD1 (5 bases). The germline V gene has CDR1 MDHEN and CDR2 SYDVKM. Trimming pared 2 bases from V and 11 bases from J, leaving 15 bases between. This CDR3 is 14 amino acids long. The CDR3 DNA follows: TGTGCCAGCAGTTTACGGCAGGGTACGGGGAAACTGTTTTTT. It encodes CASSLRQGTGKLFF.

The chain couples TRBV6-6 to TRBJ2-1; D is tentatively TRBD1 or TRBD2 (5 bases each). The V and J ends lost 7 bases and 6 bases respectively, with 16 bases between them. Germline-derived CDR1 and CDR2 are MNHNY and SVGAGI (reference sequence). The CDR3 consists of 14 residues. CDR3 coding DNA: TGTGCCAGCACGAACCGGGACCCAGGCAATGAGCAGTTCTTC. Its translation is CASTNRDPGNEQFF.

J is TRBJ2-5 and V is TRBV2; perhaps D is TRBD1 or TRBD2 (5 bases each). V lost 6 bases, J lost 5 bases, and 13 bases lay in between. In germline, CDR1 is SNHLY, CDR2 FYNNEI. The CDR3 has 13 amino acids. The CDR3, as DNA: TGTGCCAGCAGGATAGGGACCGGGGAGACCCAGTACTTC. It translates to CASRIGTGETQYF.

J is TRBJ1-1 and V is TRBV19, with a possible D match to TRBD1 (6 bases). This CDR3 region has 12 residues. The V and J ends lost 8 bases and 6 bases respectively, with 13 bases between them. Germline V gene sequence: CDR1 LNHDA, CDR2 SQIVND (reference sequence). CDR3 DNA sequence: TGTGCCAGTTGGGGGGGGCTCGCTGAAGCTTTCTTT. Amino acids: CASWGGLAEAFF.